This T cell receptor beta chain was identified in a study of T cell responses to AZD1222 COVID-19 vaccine. In germline, CDR1 is LGHNT, CDR2 FRNRAP. V lost 5 bases to trimming and J lost 1 base, with 24 bases between them. This CDR3 has 19 residues. The data were produced by immunoSEQ multiplex PCR, yet TCRdb's version contains in-frame clones alone and is incomplete. The table shows under 170,000 clones, with roughly 90% occurring only once. The TCR was taken from an adult who received the AZD1222 COVID-19 vaccine. The sequenced sample was peripheral blood, obtained 28 days after the second AZD1222 dose. The chain uses TRBV12-5 and TRBJ1-5; perhaps TRBD1 as D (5 bases). The CDR3 coding sequence is TGTGCTAGTGGTCCACTACATAAGTGGGGGTCGAGCAGCAATCAGCCCCAGCATTTT. It is translated as CASGPLHKWGSSSNQPQHF.